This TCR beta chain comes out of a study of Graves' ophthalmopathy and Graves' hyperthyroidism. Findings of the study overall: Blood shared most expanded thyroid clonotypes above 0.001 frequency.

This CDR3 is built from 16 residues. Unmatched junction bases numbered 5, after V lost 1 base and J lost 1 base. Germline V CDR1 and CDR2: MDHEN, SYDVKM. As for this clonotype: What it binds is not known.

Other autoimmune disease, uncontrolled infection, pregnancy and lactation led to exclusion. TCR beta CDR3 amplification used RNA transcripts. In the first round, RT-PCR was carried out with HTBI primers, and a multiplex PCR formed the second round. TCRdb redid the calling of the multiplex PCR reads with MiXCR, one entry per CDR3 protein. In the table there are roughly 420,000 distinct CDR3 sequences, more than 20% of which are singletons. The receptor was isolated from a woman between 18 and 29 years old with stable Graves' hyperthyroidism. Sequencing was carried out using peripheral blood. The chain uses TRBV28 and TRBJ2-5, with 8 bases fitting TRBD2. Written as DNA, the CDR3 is TGTGCCAGCAGTTTATTGGGACTAGGCCTCCAAGAGACCCAGTACTTC. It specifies CASSLLGLGLQETQYF. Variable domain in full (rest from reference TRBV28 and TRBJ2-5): DVKVTQSSRYLVKRTGEKVFLECVQDMDHENMFWYRQDPGLGLRLIYFSYDVKMKEKGDIPEGYSVSREKKERFSLILESASTNQTSMYLCASSLLGLGLQETQYFGPGTRLLVL.